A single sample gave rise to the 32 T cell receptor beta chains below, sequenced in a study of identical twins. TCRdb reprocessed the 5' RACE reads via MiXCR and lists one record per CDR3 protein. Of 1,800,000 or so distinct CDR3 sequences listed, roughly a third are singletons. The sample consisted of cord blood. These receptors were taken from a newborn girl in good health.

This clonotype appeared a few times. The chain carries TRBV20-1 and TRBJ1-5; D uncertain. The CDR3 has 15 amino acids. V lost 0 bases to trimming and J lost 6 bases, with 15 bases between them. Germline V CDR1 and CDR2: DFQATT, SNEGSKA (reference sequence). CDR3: CSARDPLGRSQPQHF. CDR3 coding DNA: TGCAGTGCTAGAGATCCGCTTGGGCGAAGTCAGCCCCAGCATTTT.

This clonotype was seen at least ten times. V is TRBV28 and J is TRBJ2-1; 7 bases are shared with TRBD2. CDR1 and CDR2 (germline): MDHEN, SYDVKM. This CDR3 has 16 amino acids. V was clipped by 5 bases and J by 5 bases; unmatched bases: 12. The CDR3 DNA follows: TGTGCCAGCAGTGAAACCCGACTAGCCGCAAACAATGAGCAGTTCTTC. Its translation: CASSETRLAANNEQFF.

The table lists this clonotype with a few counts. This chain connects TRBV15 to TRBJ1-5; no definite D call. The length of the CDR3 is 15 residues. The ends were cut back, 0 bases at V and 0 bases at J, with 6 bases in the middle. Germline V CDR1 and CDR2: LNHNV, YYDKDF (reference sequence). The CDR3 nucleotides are TGTGCCACCAGCAGAGATGCCCCTAGCAATCAGCCCCAGCATTTT. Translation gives CATSRDAPSNQPQHF.

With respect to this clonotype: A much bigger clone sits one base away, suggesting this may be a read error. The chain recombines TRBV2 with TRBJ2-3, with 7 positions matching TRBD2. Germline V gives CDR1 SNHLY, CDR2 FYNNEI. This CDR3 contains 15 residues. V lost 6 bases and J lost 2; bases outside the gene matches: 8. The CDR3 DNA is TGTGCCAGCAGGTCTAGTCTAGCGGTCACAGATACGCAGTATTTT. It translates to CASRSSLAVTDTQYF.

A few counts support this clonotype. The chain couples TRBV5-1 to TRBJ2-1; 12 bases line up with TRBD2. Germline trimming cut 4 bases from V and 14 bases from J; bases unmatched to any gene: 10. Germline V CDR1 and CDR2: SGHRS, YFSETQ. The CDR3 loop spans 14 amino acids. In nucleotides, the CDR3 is TGCGCCAGCAGCGAAGGACTAGCGGGAAAGAGAGAGTTCTTC. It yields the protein CASSEGLAGKREFF.

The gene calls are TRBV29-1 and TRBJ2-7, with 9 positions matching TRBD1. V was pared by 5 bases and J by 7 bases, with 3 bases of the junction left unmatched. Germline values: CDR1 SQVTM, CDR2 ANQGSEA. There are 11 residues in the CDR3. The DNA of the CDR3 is TGCAGCGTTAGGACAGGGGAAGAGCAGTACTTC. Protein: CSVRTGEEQYF.

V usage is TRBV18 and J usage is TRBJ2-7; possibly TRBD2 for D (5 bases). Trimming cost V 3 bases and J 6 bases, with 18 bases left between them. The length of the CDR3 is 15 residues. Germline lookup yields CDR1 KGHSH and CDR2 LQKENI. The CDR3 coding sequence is TGTGCCAGCTCACCGGATCTTCTGGCCGGAGGCGAGCAGTACTTC. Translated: CASSPDLLAGGEQYF.

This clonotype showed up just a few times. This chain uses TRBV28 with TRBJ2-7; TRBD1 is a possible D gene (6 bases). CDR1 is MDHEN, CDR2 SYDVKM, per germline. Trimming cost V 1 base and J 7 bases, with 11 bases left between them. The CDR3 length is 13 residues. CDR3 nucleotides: TGTGCCAGCAGTTTATATGGGGGCAATGAGCAGTACTTC. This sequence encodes CASSLYGGNEQYF.

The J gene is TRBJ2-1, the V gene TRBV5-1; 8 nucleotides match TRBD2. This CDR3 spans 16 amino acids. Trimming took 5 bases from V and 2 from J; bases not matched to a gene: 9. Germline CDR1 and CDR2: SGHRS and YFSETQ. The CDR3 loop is CASRNPRGGPYNEQFF. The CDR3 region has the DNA TGCGCCAGCAGGAACCCCCGCGGGGGGCCCTACAATGAGCAGTTCTTC.

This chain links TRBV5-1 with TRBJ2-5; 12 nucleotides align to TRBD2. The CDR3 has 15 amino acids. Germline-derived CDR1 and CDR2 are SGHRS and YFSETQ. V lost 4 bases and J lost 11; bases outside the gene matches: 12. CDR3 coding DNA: TGCGCCAGCAGCATGACTAGCGGGAGCAGAAGTGAGCAGTACTTC. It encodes CASSMTSGSRSEQYF.

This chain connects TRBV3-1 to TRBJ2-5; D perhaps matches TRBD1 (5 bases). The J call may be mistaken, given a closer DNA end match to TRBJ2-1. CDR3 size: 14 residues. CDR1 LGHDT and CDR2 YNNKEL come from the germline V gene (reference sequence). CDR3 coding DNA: TGTGCCAGCAAGCCTAAGGGGTACCAAGAGACCCAGTTCTTC. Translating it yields CASKPKGYQETQFF.

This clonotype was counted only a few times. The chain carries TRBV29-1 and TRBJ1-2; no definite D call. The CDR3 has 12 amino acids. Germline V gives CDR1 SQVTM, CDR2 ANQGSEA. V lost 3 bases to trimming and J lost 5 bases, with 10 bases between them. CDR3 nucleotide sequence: TGCAGCGTTGATCTGCTATGGTATGGCTACACCTTC. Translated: CSVDLLWYGYTF. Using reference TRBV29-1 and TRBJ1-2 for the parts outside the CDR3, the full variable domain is SAVISQKPSRDICQRGTSLTIQCQVDSQVTMMFWYRQQPGQSLTLIATANQGSEATYESGFVIDKFPISRPNLTFSTLTVSNMSPEDSSIYLCSVDLLWYGYTFGSGTRLTVV.

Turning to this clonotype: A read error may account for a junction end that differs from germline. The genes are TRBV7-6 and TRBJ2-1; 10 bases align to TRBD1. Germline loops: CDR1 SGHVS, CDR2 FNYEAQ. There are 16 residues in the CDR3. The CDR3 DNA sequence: TGTGCCAGCAGCGTTACCGGGACAGGGGAGTACAATGTGCAGTTCTTC. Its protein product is CASSVTGTGEYNVQFF.

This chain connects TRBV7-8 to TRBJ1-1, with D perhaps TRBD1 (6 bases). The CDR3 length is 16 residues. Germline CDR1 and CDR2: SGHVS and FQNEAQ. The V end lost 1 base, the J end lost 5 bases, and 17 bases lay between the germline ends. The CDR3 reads CASSLESWGAGTEAFF. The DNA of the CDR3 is TGTGCCAGCAGCTTAGAATCGTGGGGGGCTGGGACTGAAGCTTTCTTT.

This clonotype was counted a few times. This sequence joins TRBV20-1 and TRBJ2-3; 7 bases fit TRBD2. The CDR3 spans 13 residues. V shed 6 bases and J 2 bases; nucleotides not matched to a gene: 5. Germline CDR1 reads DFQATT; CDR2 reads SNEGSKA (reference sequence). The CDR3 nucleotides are TGCAGTGCACCCGGGAGGCACACAGATACGCAGTATTTT. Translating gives CSAPGRHTDTQYF.

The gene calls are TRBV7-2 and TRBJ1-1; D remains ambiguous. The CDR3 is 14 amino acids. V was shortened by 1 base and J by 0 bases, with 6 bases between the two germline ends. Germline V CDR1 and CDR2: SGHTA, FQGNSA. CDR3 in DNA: TGTGCCAGCAGCTTAGTGGCAATGAACACTGAAGCTTTCTTT. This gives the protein CASSLVAMNTEAFF. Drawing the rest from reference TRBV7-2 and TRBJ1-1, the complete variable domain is GAGVSQSPSNKVTEKGKDVELRCDPISGHTALYWYRQSLGQGLEFLIYFQGNSAPDKSGLPSDRFSAERTGGSVSTLTIQRTQQEDSAVYLCASSLVAMNTEAFFGQGTRLTVV.

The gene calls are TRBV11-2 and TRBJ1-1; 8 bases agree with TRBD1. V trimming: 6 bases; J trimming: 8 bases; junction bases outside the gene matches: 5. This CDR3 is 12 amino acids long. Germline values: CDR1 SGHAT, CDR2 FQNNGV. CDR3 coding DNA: TGTGCCAGCAGATCTCCAGGGGGCGAAGCTTTCTTT. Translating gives CASRSPGGEAFF.

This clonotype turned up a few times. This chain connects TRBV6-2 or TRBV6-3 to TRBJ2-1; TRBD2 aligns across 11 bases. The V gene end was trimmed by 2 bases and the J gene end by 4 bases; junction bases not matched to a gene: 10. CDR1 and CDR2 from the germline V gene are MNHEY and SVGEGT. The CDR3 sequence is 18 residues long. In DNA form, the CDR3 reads TGTGCCAGCAGTTACGCCACCTTTAGCGGGGGGGCTTACAATGAGCAGTTCTTC. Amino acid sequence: CASSYATFSGGAYNEQFF.

This CDR3 is CAISGTSGVIDEQFF. The CDR3 DNA follows: TGTGCCATCAGCGGGACTAGCGGAGTGATCGATGAGCAGTTCTTC. The chain employs TRBV10-3 and TRBJ2-1; 11 bases match TRBD2. Per germline, CDR1 ENHRY and CDR2 SYGVKD. Trimming cost V 6 bases and J 8 bases; bases outside gene matches: 9. CDR3 length: 15 residues.

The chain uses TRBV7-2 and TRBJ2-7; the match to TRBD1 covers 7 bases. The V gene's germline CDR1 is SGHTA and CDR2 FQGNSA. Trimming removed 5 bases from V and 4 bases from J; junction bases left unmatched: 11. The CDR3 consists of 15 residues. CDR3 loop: CASSAWDRGEYEQYF. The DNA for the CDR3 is TGTGCCAGCAGCGCCTGGGACAGAGGGGAATACGAGCAGTACTTC.

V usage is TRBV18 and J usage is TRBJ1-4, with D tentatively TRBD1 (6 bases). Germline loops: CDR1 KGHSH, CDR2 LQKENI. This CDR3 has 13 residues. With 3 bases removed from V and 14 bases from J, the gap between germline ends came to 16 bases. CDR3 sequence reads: CASSPLRDTGLFF. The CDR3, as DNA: TGTGCCAGCTCACCCCTCCGGGACACTGGTCTGTTTTTT.

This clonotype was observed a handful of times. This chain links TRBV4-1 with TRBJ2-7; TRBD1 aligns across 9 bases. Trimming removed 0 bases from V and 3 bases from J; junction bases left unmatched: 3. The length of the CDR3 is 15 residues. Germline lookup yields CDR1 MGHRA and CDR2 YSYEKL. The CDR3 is CASSQDGQGYYEQYF. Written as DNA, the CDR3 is TGCGCCAGCAGCCAAGATGGACAGGGGTACTACGAGCAGTACTTC.

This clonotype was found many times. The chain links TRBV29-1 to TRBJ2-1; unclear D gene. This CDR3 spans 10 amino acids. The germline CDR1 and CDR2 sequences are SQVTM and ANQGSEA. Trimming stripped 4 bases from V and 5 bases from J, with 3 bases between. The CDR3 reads CSVGNNEQFF. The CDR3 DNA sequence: TGCAGCGTTGGCAACAATGAGCAGTTCTTC.

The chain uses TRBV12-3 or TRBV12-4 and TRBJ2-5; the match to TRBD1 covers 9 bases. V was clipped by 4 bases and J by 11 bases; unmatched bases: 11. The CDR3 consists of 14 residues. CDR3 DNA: TGTGCCAGCAGTTCGGGGACAGGGACCAGTGAGCAGTACTTC. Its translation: CASSSGTGTSEQYF.

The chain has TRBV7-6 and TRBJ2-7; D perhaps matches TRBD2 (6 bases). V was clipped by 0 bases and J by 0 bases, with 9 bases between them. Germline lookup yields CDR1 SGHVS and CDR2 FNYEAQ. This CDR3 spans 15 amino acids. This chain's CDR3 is CASSLAPSASYEQYF. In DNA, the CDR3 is TGTGCCAGCAGCTTAGCTCCTAGCGCCTCCTACGAGCAGTACTTC. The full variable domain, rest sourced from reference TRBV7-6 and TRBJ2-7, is GAGVSQSPRYKVTKRGQDVALRCDPISGHVSLYWYRQALGQGPEFLTYFNYEAQQDKSGLPNDRFSAERPEGSISTLTIQRTEQRDSAMYRCASSLAPSASYEQYFGPGTRLTVT.

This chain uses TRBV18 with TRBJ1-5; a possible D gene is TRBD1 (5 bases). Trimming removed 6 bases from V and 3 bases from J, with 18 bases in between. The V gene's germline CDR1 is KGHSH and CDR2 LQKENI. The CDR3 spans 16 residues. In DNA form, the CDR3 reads TGTGCCAGCTCCCCGGGCACAGGCCCGTCCAATCAGCCCCAGCATTTT. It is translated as CASSPGTGPSNQPQHF. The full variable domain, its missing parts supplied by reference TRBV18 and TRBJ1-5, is NAGVMQNPRHLVRRRGQEARLRCSPMKGHSHVYWYRQLPEEGLKFMVYLQKENIIDESGMPKERFSAEFPKEGPSILRIQQVVRGDSAAYFCASSPGTGPSNQPQHFGDGTRLSIL.

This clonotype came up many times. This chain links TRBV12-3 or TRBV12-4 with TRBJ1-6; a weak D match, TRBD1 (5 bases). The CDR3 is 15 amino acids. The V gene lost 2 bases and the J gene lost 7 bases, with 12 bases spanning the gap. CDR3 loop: CASSLRGPGNSPLHF. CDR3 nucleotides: TGTGCCAGCAGTTTACGGGGCCCTGGCAATTCACCCCTCCACTTT.

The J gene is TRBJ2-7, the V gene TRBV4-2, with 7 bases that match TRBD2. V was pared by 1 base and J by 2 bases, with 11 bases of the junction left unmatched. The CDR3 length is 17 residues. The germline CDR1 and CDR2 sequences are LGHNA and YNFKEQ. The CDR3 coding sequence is TGTGCCAGCAGCCAAGTCCCCTCCGGGACTATGGCCTACGAGCAGTACTTC. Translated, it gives CASSQVPSGTMAYEQYF.

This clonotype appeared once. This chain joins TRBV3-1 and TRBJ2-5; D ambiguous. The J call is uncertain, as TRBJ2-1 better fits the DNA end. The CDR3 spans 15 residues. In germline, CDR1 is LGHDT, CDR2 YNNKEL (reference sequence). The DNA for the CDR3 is TGTGCCAGCAGCCAGGCCAAGGTGAATCAAGAGACCCAGTTCTTC. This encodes CASSQAKVNQETQFF.

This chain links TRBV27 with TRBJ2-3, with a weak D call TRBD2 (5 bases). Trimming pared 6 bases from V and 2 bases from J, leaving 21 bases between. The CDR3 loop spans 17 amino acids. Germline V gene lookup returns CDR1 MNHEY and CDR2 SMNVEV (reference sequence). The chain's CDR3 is CASRPSPTGSFTDTQYF. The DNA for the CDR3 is TGTGCCAGCAGACCTAGCCCAACGGGGTCGTTCACAGATACGCAGTATTTT.

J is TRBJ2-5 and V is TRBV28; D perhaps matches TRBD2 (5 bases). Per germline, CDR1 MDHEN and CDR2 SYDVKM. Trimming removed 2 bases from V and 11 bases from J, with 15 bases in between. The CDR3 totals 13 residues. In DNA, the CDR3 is TGTGCCAGCAGTTTACCCTCAACCGGGGAGCAGTACTTC. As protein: CASSLPSTGEQYF. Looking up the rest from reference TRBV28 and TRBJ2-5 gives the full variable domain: DVKVTQSSRYLVKRTGEKVFLECVQDMDHENMFWYRQDPGLGLRLIYFSYDVKMKEKGDIPEGYSVSREKKERFSLILESASTNQTSMYLCASSLPSTGEQYFGPGTRLLVL.

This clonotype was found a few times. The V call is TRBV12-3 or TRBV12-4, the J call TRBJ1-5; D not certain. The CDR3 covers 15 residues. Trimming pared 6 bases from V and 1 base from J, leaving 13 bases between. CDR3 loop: CASSPRWRSNQPQHF. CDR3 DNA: TGTGCCAGCAGCCCGAGGTGGCGGAGCAATCAGCCCCAGCATTTT.